This T cell receptor (beta chain) was identified in a study of monozygotic twins with inflammatory bowel disease. The RNA usage for each TCR library was roughly 3,300 ng of total RNA. TCRdb reworked the 5' RACE reads into one entry per CDR3 protein, no DNA. The sample spans just over 300,000 distinct CDR3 sequences; the ten largest clones claim approximately 5.4%. There are 15 residues in the CDR3. Germline CDR1 is MNHEY and CDR2 is SVGAGI. The sequenced sample was blood. The chain combines TRBV6-5 with TRBJ2-7; TCRdb gives TRBD1 as the D gene, but with no DNA this cannot be confirmed. The source of this sequence is a human donor with ulcerative colitis or Crohn's disease, or a healthy co-twin of an affected twin (not recorded which). CDR3 protein: CASSYNQGPIYEQYF.